What follows is one T cell receptor beta chain and its context. Antigen specificity is unknown. This specimen belongs to a study of cytomegalovirus exposure and HLA in healthy donors. These donors were members of the roughly 120-subject validation cohort, a group separate from the roughly 670-subject first cohort. TCRdb's table, derived via immunoSEQ multiplex PCR, lists solely in-frame clones and lacks some. The data hold 120,000 to 150,000 clones, with around 88% observed a single time. Study findings and constraints: Most sequenced TCRs were rare (though some public TCRs occurred in many donors).

J lost 8 bases, V lost 4 bases, and 7 bases had no gene match. The CDR3 consists of 14 residues. Germline V gives CDR1 SGDLS, CDR2 YYNGEE. Sequencing was performed on PBMCs. This chain links TRBV9 with TRBJ1-2; 11 bases fit TRBD1. The TCR was taken from a woman between 18 and 29 years old in good health and CMV-seropositive. The CDR3 bases are TGTGCCAGCAGCCCGGACAGGGGGCGAGGGGGCTACACCTTC. Its translation: CASSPDRGRGGYTF.